Detailed here is one T cell receptor beta chain. V was clipped by 6 bases and J by 0 bases, with 16 bases between them. The CDR3 has 16 residues. CDR1 SGHDN and CDR2 FVKESK come from the germline V gene. In the original analysis: Estimated nucleated cell counts came from reference gene primer amplification. TCRdb keeps only in-frame clones here, not all; method: immunoSEQ multiplex PCR. The V and J calls and clone size come from that table; D and trimming were worked out from the DNA. The sample records 93,000 or so clones, approximately 87% being singletons. This record belongs to a study of blood T cell repertoires in COVID-19. The overall study: Acute and convalescent COVID-19 samples came from the United States, Italy and Spain. Sample material is recorded as cDNA or gDNA derived from T cells, B-cell-depleted T cells, or PBMCs.

The specimen sequenced was peripheral blood. The receptor's source is a human donor in a cohort sampled during active or convalescent COVID-19. The V gene is TRBV14, the J gene TRBJ2-3; perhaps TRBD1 as D (6 bases). The chain's CDR3 is CASSLPVGASTDTQYF. CDR3 sequence (DNA): TGTGCCAGCAGTCTACCGGTGGGGGCGAGCACAGATACGCAGTATTTT.